This TCR beta chain appears in the sequencing data of a study of tumor-infiltrating T cells and Merkel cell polyomavirus listed by TCRdb under 2017. Regarding the study in general: In Merkel cell carcinoma patients, the study investigated CD8+ T cells specific for the Merkel cell polyomavirus KLL epitope. In roughly 15 samples, KLL-tetramer-sorted cells taken from blood or tumor-infiltrating lymphocytes underwent TRB sequencing, as did about a dozen matched whole-tumor samples. Patients presented at varying disease stages and were followed for a median of roughly 2.5 years, with a range of 1. Patient treatments varied, were not standardized, and included chemotherapy, radiation and immunotherapies. In the whole study, one tumor sample was a frozen nodal tumor digest, and another tumor sample was a flash-frozen core biopsy of a metastasis. The majority of whole-tumor samples consisted of approximately 23-micron curls cut from formalin-fixed, paraffin-embedded tissue blocks. The full study reports these points: A higher intratumoral fraction of KLL-specific T cells (1.9-18% versus about 0-0.15%) was associated with significantly improved MCC-specific survival. The small sample size of the study (n of about twelve patients) is a limitation. KLL-specific TRB repertoires were diverse and mostly private, with just one public clonotype, shared by two patients, among over 350 unique sequences. Because the study covered only a single viral epitope, T cells targeting other Merkel cell polyomavirus epitopes were not captured. More unique KLL-specific clonotypes in tumors (roughly 5-120 vs 0-3) was associated with a significant MCC-specific survival advantage (P = 0.0051).

About this clone itself: Its binding antigen is unknown. There are no base qualities to consult, and no much larger clone falls within one base.

Taken from cysteine to phenylalanine, the CDR3 has 15 residues. Just the 45-base CDR3 DNA is kept, in frame starting at base 1. Trimming takes 3 bases from V and 9 bases from J, and the germline ends sit 18 bases apart. Reading the germline V gene (reference sequence) gives CDR1 LNHDA and CDR2 SQIVND. By immunohistochemistry, the tumors of all patients showed robust positive staining for Merkel cell polyomavirus Large T antigen. Approximately 12 Merkel cell carcinoma patients were included, each with robust KLL-tetramer+ populations (above 0.04% of CD8+ T cells) in blood and/or cultured TIL. All patients were identified as Caucasian, and a median age of roughly 61 years (range roughly 45 to 77 years) was recorded. For patients with unknown primaries who presented with nodal disease, or in cases where primary tissue was insufficient, lymph node tumors were analyzed. Libraries were made using the immunoSEQ multiplex PCR assay. Adaptive Biotechnologies (Seattle, WA) carried out the genomic DNA extraction, TRB sequencing and normalization. Turning to the authors' computational methods: Clonality was calculated as one minus the Shannon entropy of productive TRB sequences, normalized by log2 of unique productive sequences. KLL-specific clonotypes in tumors were found by matching TCRbeta CDR3 amino acid sequences to the sequences from the tetramer-sorted sample of each patient. In TCRdb, the immuneACCESS table is reduced to in-frame sequences with V and J assigned. These tables do not hold every clone; where another copy was compared, an unresolved V gene accounts for under half, and the others remain unexplained. The V and J calls and clone size come from that table; D and trimming were worked out from the DNA. In all, the sample holds 20,000 to 25,000 clones, and around 90% of those were seen once. The top ten clonotypes cover around 2.8% of the sample.

Sequences were obtained from lymph node tissue. The V and J segments used are TRBV19 and TRBJ2-1; TRBD2 is a possible D gene, resting on 6 matching bases. This clonotype was sampled from a man between 45 and 60 years old with Merkel cell carcinoma. The CDR3 amino acid sequence is: CASSMRGPGPTEQFF. The nucleotides read TGTGCCAGTAGTATGCGGGGACCCGGGCCCACTGAGCAGTTCTTC. The full variable domain, completed from the reference TRBV19 and TRBJ2-1 proteins outside the CDR3, reads DGGITQSPKYLFRKEGQNVTLSCEQNLNHDAMYWYRQDPGQGLRLIYYSQIVNDFQKGDIAEGYSVSREKKESFPLTVTSAQKNPTAFYLCASSMRGPGPTEQFFGPGTRLTVL.